The 28 T cell receptor beta chains reported below all come from one sample, sequenced in a study of T cell repertoires in cytomegalovirus infection. Their target antigens are unknown. TCRdb itself ran the reads through MiXCR, one entry per CDR3 protein. Of roughly 570,000 distinct CDR3 sequences listed, roughly 42% were seen once; the top ten hold more than 40%. The sequences come from cultured PBMCs, collected from culture after CMV antigen stimulation. Receptors originate from a human donor in good health (CMV status not recorded). Some clones in this sample may be carry-over from other donors' samples.

This chain joins TRBV12-5 and TRBJ1-3, with D unclear. The V end was cut by 3 bases, the J end by 6 bases, with 15 bases between. This CDR3 is built from 15 residues. CDR1 and CDR2 from the germline V gene are LGHNT and FRNRAP. The CDR3 is CASGLPSRTENTIYF. CDR3 DNA sequence: TGTGCTAGTGGTTTACCGTCACGGACGGAAAACACCATATATTTT.

The chain recombines TRBV18 with TRBJ1-2; D is uncertain. The V end lost 2 bases, the J end lost 0 bases, and 13 bases lay between the germline ends. Germline CDR1 is KGHSH and CDR2 is LQKENI. The CDR3 length is 16 residues. The CDR3 bases are TGTGCCAGCTCACCATTTAAGGACCAAGCTAACTATGGCTACACCTTC. It translates to CASSPFKDQANYGYTF.

The rearrangement joins TRBV11-2 to TRBJ2-5; D uncertain. From germline, CDR1 is SGHAT and CDR2 FQNNGV. The V gene lost 1 base and the J gene lost 2 bases, with 11 bases spanning the gap. This CDR3 spans 15 amino acids. The CDR3 nucleotides are TGTGCCAGCAGCTTAGGCGGCACTTGGCAAGAGACCCAGTACTTC. Protein product: CASSLGGTWQETQYF.

This clonotype was seen a few times. This rearrangement joins TRBV6-5 to TRBJ2-3; 13 bases agree with TRBD2. In germline, CDR1 is MNHEY, CDR2 SVGAGI. The CDR3 is made up of 17 amino acids. V dropped 4 bases and J dropped 8; count of bases not matched to a gene: 12. The DNA for the CDR3 is TGTGCCAGCAGTTCGCCGAAACTAGCGGGAGGGCACGGTACGCAGTATTTT. It yields the protein CASSSPKLAGGHGTQYF.

This chain uses TRBV7-9 with TRBJ2-1; no firm D call. V was clipped by 5 bases and J by 1 base, with 12 bases between them. Per germline, CDR1 SEHNR and CDR2 FQNEAQ (reference sequence). This CDR3 is built from 15 residues. CDR3 nucleotides: TGTGCCAGCAGCCCGCCCTCCTGGTCCTACAATGAGCAGTTCTTC. Its protein is CASSPPSWSYNEQFF.

The chain has TRBV18 and TRBJ1-1; weak D call: TRBD1 (5 bases). CDR1 is KGHSH, CDR2 LQKENI, per germline. V lost 3 bases to trimming and J lost 0 bases, with 11 bases between them. The CDR3 runs to 15 residues. The CDR3 spells CASSPGRGVNTEAFF. DNA for the CDR3: TGTGCCAGCTCACCCGGGAGGGGAGTGAACACTGAAGCTTTCTTT.

DNA of the CDR3: TGTGCCAGCAGCGGTACGGGATTTGAAGCTTTCTTT. Translated: CASSGTGFEAFF. The rearrangement links TRBV7-8 to TRBJ1-1; no clear D. Germline values: CDR1 SGHVS, CDR2 FQNEAQ. V shed 5 bases and J shed 7 bases, with 11 bases lying between them. This CDR3 is 12 amino acids long.

This clonotype came up a few times. The rearrangement links TRBV19 to TRBJ1-2; TRBD1 is a possible D gene (5 bases). Trimming pared 4 bases from V and 2 bases from J, leaving 14 bases between. Germline V lookup: CDR1 LNHDA, CDR2 SQIVND (reference sequence). The CDR3 runs 15 residues. DNA for the CDR3: TGTGCCAGTAGTACCAACGGGGGACCCAACTATGGCTACACCTTC. Its translation is CASSTNGGPNYGYTF.

The chain combines TRBV4-1 with TRBJ2-7; 10 bases agree with TRBD1. The CDR3 contains 14 residues. CDR1 is MGHRA and CDR2 is YSYEKL in the germline V gene. V was pared by 4 bases and J by 6 bases, with 6 bases of the junction left unmatched. The CDR3 nucleotides read TGCGCCAGCAGCCCGGGACAGGGGAGTAGCGAGCAGTACTTC. Translated: CASSPGQGSSEQYF.

The chain carries TRBV19 and TRBJ2-7; D perhaps matches TRBD2 (6 bases). The ends were cut back, 3 bases at V and 2 bases at J, with 11 bases in the middle. CDR1 is LNHDA and CDR2 is SQIVND in the germline V gene (reference sequence). There are 14 residues in the CDR3. The CDR3 spells CASSISRGPYEQYF. The DNA for the CDR3 is TGTGCCAGTAGTATCTCGCGGGGCCCCTACGAGCAGTACTTC.

This rearrangement joins TRBV6-1 to TRBJ2-1, with 10 bases that match TRBD2. V dropped 6 bases and J dropped 6; count of bases not matched to a gene: 8. This CDR3 contains 15 residues. Germline CDR1 MNHNS, CDR2 SASEGT. CDR3 region: CASSWSGGAPNEQFF. The DNA for the CDR3 is TGTGCCAGCAGCTGGAGCGGGGGGGCTCCCAATGAGCAGTTCTTC.

This chain joins TRBV24-1 and TRBJ2-1, with 11 positions matching TRBD2. V gave up 4 bases and J gave up 3 bases; unmatched junction bases: 4. CDR1 and CDR2 from the germline V gene are KGHDR and SFDVKD. This CDR3 region has 16 residues. The CDR3 DNA follows: TGTGCCACCAGTGAATCTAGCGGGGGGAACTACAATGAGCAGTTCTTC. Its protein product is CATSESSGGNYNEQFF.

The rearrangement joins TRBV7-8 to TRBJ1-1; D unclear. The germline V gene encodes CDR1 SGHVS and CDR2 FQNEAQ. CDR3 length: 15 amino acids. The V end was cut by 5 bases, the J end by 4 bases, with 17 bases between. The CDR3 DNA sequence: TGTGCCAGCAGCCAGCGTCCTGAGGCCGGCACTGAAGCTTTCTTT. It encodes CASSQRPEAGTEAFF.

This clonotype turned up a few times. The V gene is TRBV12-3 or TRBV12-4, the J gene TRBJ2-1; unclear D gene. Deletions cut 0 bases from V and 3 bases from J, with 9 bases between. The CDR3 loop spans 15 amino acids. The CDR3 coding sequence is TGTGCCAGCAGTTTAGCGTATGGGTTCTACAATGAGCAGTTCTTC. This gives the protein CASSLAYGFYNEQFF.

The chain recombines TRBV5-6 with TRBJ1-1, with no clear D. This CDR3 region has 14 residues. Germline CDR1 reads SGHDT; CDR2 reads YYEEEE. Between the trimmed V and J ends, which lost 1 base and 3 bases, there was a span of 10 bases. The CDR3 DNA sequence: TGTGCCAGCAGCTTGCCTGGTAGGGACACTGAAGCTTTCTTT. Protein: CASSLPGRDTEAFF.

V and J are TRBV20-1 and TRBJ1-5, with 9 positions matching TRBD1. CDR1 is DFQATT and CDR2 is SNEGSKA in the germline V gene (reference sequence). Losses at the gene ends were 5 bases for V and 7 bases for J; bases not matched to a gene: 9. This CDR3 is built from 14 residues. CDR3 sequence reads: CSAGRTGADQPQHF. CDR3 sequence (DNA): TGCAGTGCTGGAAGGACAGGGGCGGACCAGCCCCAGCATTTT.

This chain joins TRBV11-2 and TRBJ2-5, with a possible D match to TRBD1 (5 bases). This CDR3 region has 15 residues. Per the germline V gene, CDR1 is SGHAT and CDR2 is FQNNGV. V lost 2 bases and J lost 0, with 10 bases in between. CDR3 sequence (DNA): TGTGCCAGCAGCTTACAGGGCTTAAACCAAGAGACCCAGTACTTC. It codes for CASSLQGLNQETQYF.

The chain couples TRBV7-8 to TRBJ2-1; the match to TRBD2 covers 7 bases. The V segment lost 0 bases and the J segment 9 bases; nucleotides outside the gene matches: 2. The V gene's germline CDR1 is SGHVS and CDR2 FQNEAQ. This CDR3 is built from 13 residues. CDR3 amino acids: CASSLARGSEQFF. The CDR3 DNA reads as TGTGCCAGCAGCTTAGCGCGCGGGAGTGAGCAGTTCTTC.

V gene TRBV14 combines with J gene TRBJ1-1, with D possibly TRBD1 on 6 matching bases. The germline gives CDR1 SGHDN, CDR2 FVKESK. The CDR3 runs 14 residues. The germline V and J ends were trimmed by 4 bases and 1 base, with 10 bases remaining between them. CDR3 amino acids: CASSRIQGNTEAFF. Here the CDR3 DNA reads TGTGCCAGCAGCCGAATACAGGGGAACACTGAAGCTTTCTTT.

The chain employs TRBV2 and TRBJ2-7, with TRBD2 identical over 10 bases. CDR3 length: 15 amino acids. Trimming at V came to 4 bases and at J to 5 bases, leaving 8 bases not matched to a gene. The germline gives CDR1 SNHLY, CDR2 FYNNEI. Here the CDR3 reads CASSVPSGRGNEQYF. The CDR3 region has the DNA TGTGCCAGCAGTGTACCTAGCGGGAGAGGCAACGAGCAGTACTTC.

V gene TRBV20-1 combines with J gene TRBJ2-7; 8 positions match TRBD2. V shed 0 bases and J 3 bases; nucleotides not matched to a gene: 7. CDR3 length equals 15 residues. Germline CDR1 and CDR2: DFQATT and SNEGSKA (reference sequence). The CDR3 nucleotides are TGCAGTGCTAGAGATCAAGGGACTAGTTTCTACGAGCAGTACTTC. Translating it yields CSARDQGTSFYEQYF.

This clonotype was observed a few times. The chain links TRBV7-9 to TRBJ2-2; D possibly corresponds to TRBD2 (6 bases). Trimming stripped 5 bases from V and 3 bases from J, with 10 bases between. This CDR3 is 14 amino acids long. CDR1 SEHNR and CDR2 FQNEAQ come from the germline V gene (reference sequence). The CDR3, as DNA: TGTGCCAGCAGCCCGCGGGGAGACACCGGGGAGCTGTTTTTT. It translates to CASSPRGDTGELFF.

The chain links TRBV12-3 or TRBV12-4 to TRBJ2-1, with 13 positions matching TRBD2. Losses at the gene ends were 4 bases for V and 4 bases for J; bases not matched to a gene: 16. The CDR3 consists of 20 residues. The DNA for the CDR3 is TGTGCCAGCAGTTCCCCTGGCACTAGCGGGAGGGCCGGGGTATACAATGAGCAGTTCTTC. The encoded protein is CASSSPGTSGRAGVYNEQFF.

This clonotype showed up just a few times. The V call is TRBV11-2, the J call TRBJ1-2, with D unclear. The germline gives CDR1 SGHAT, CDR2 FQNNGV. Deletions cut 0 bases from V and 8 bases from J, with 7 bases between. The CDR3 loop spans 12 amino acids. CDR3 coding DNA: TGTGCCAGCAGCTTAGATTTGAGGGGCTACACCTTC. The encoded protein is CASSLDLRGYTF.

The chain couples TRBV15 to TRBJ1-1; D unresolved. Germline assignment: CDR1 LNHNV and CDR2 YYDKDF (reference sequence). Trimming left V 5 bases short and J 4 bases short, with 14 bases between. This CDR3 is built from 14 residues. CDR3: CATSRGLWGTEAFF. Here the CDR3 DNA reads TGTGCCACCAGCCGGGGTTTATGGGGCACTGAAGCTTTCTTT.

The table lists this clonotype with a few counts. V gene TRBV6-2 or TRBV6-3 combines with J gene TRBJ1-1; D is perhaps TRBD1 (6 bases). The V gene's germline CDR1 is MNHEY and CDR2 SVGEGT. V shed 0 bases and J shed 11 bases, with 10 bases lying between them. The CDR3 length is 12 residues. The CDR3 region has the DNA TGTGCCAGCAGTTACTCCCCAGGGGAGGCTTTCTTT. Encoded protein: CASSYSPGEAFF.

This clonotype has a handful of counts. The V and J genes are TRBV18 and TRBJ2-5; D is unclear. V gave up 3 bases and J gave up 5 bases, with 16 bases separating them. This CDR3 contains 15 residues. Germline V gene data show CDR1 as KGHSH and CDR2 as LQKENI. CDR3 loop: CASSPEPLAPETQYF. CDR3 nucleotides: TGTGCCAGCTCACCCGAGCCGCTGGCCCCGGAGACCCAGTACTTC. Filled out from reference TRBV18 and TRBJ2-5, the complete variable domain reads NAGVMQNPRHLVRRRGQEARLRCSPMKGHSHVYWYRQLPEEGLKFMVYLQKENIIDESGMPKERFSAEFPKEGPSILRIQQVVRGDSAAYFCASSPEPLAPETQYFGPGTRLLVL.

This clonotype was counted between two and nine times. The chain uses TRBV12-3 or TRBV12-4 and TRBJ2-7; tentatively, D is TRBD1 (5 bases). Trimming removed 4 bases from V and 1 base from J, with 11 bases in between. The CDR3 consists of 14 residues. The CDR3 loop reads CASSSSDSSYEQYF. The CDR3 nucleotides read TGTGCCAGCAGTTCCTCAGACAGTTCCTACGAGCAGTACTTC.